What follows are 18 T cell receptor beta chains derived from one specimen sequenced in a study of blood T cell repertoires in COVID-19. Only in-frame clones appear in the TCRdb table, and some are missing; sequencing was by immunoSEQ multiplex PCR. The sample holds about 460,000 clones; roughly nine tenths are singletons and the top ten take approximately 8%. Input material: PBMCs or T cells enriched from blood (not recorded which). All receptors come from a woman aged 55 to 70 who had recovered from COVID-19.

V is TRBV10-3 and J is TRBJ1-5; TRBD1 matches 8 bases. Germline V CDR1 and CDR2: ENHRY, SYGVKD. V gave up 6 bases and J gave up 5 bases; unmatched junction bases: 3. The CDR3 consists of 13 residues. In nucleotides, the CDR3 is TGTGCCATCAGCGTGGACAGGGATCAGCCCCAGCATTTT. This gives the protein CAISVDRDQPQHF.

V is TRBV11-3 and J is TRBJ1-3; 11 nucleotides line up with TRBD1. V shed 0 bases, J shed 2 bases, and the junction held 12 bases outside the gene matches. The germline V gene has CDR1 SGHNT and CDR2 YENEEA. There are 20 residues in the CDR3. Written as DNA, the CDR3 is TGTGCCAGCAGCTTAGATTCCGGACAGGGGGCTACTGATGCTGGAAACACCATATATTTT. Translated: CASSLDSGQGATDAGNTIYF.

This chain uses TRBV5-8 with TRBJ1-6; possibly TRBD1 for D (6 bases). Trimming pared 0 bases from V and 7 bases from J, leaving 11 bases between. Germline values: CDR1 SGHTS, CDR2 YDEGEE. This CDR3 comprises 15 residues. CDR3 in amino acids: CASSLDRVRNSPLHF. The CDR3 DNA follows: TGTGCCAGCAGCTTGGACAGGGTGAGGAATTCACCCCTCCACTTT.

The chain has TRBV5-8 and TRBJ2-7; D not certain. Germline V gene data show CDR1 as SGHTS and CDR2 as YDEGEE. The CDR3 consists of 11 residues. V dropped 2 bases and J dropped 4 bases, with 4 bases sitting between them. CDR3 sequence: CASSFSYEQYV. In DNA, the CDR3 is TGTGCCAGCAGCTTTAGTTACGAGCAGTACGTC.

This clone has a single count. The V and J genes are TRBV9 and TRBJ2-1; TRBD2 is a possible D gene (10 bases). The CDR3 has 20 amino acids. Trimming removed 5 bases at V and 0 bases at J, with 27 bases between. CDR1 is SGDLS and CDR2 is YYNGEE in the germline V gene. The CDR3 loop reads CASSFRTGDIAGGSYNEQFF. The DNA of the CDR3 is TGTGCCAGCAGTTTTCGGACAGGGGACATAGCGGGGGGCTCCTACAATGAGCAGTTCTTC. Looking up the rest from reference TRBV9 and TRBJ2-1 gives the full variable domain: DSGVTQTPKHLITATGQRVTLRCSPRSGDLSVYWYQQSLDQGLQFLIQYYNGEERAKGNILERFSAQQFPDLHSELNLSSLELGDSALYFCASSFRTGDIAGGSYNEQFFGPGTRLTVL.

This clone appeared a single time. The CDR3 DNA is TGTGCCAGCAGCCCCAACCAGGGACTCCCGCAAGAGACCCAGTACTTC. Translating it yields CASSPNQGLPQETQYF. V is TRBV5-6 and J is TRBJ2-5, with D possibly TRBD2 on 6 matching bases. This CDR3 is built from 16 residues. V lost 4 bases, J lost 2 bases, and 18 bases lay in between. From germline, CDR1 is SGHDT and CDR2 YYEEEE.

The chain has TRBV19 and TRBJ2-5; 7 nucleotides line up with TRBD1. V was pared by 5 bases and J by 3 bases, with 12 bases of the junction left unmatched. This CDR3 has 16 amino acids. Looked up from germline, CDR1 is LNHDA and CDR2 is SQIVND (reference sequence). The chain's CDR3 is CASSSLPGQTKETQYF. The DNA of the CDR3 is TGTGCCAGTAGTTCTCTACCGGGACAGACGAAAGAGACCCAGTACTTC.

This rearrangement joins TRBV3-1 (or the pseudogene TRBV3-2) to TRBJ2-7; TRBD2 matches 7 bases. CDR1 and CDR2 from the germline V gene are LGHDT and YNNKEL (reference sequence). This CDR3 contains 13 residues. The V and J ends lost 4 bases and 4 bases, in that order; junction bases with no gene match: 4. The CDR3 sequence: CASSLASGYEQYV. In DNA, the CDR3 is TGTGCCAGCAGCCTCGCTAGCGGATACGAGCAGTACGTC.

The V gene is TRBV2, the J gene TRBJ2-7; tentatively, D is TRBD2 (6 bases). The germline CDR1 and CDR2 sequences are SNHLY and FYNNEI. This CDR3 has 12 residues. Deletions cut 1 base from V and 7 bases from J, with 8 bases between. The CDR3 coding sequence is TGTGCCAGCAGTGAAGGGCTAGCGGAGCAGTACTTC. It codes for CASSEGLAEQYF. Together with reference TRBV2 and TRBJ2-7, the CDR3 gives the full variable domain: EPEVTQTPSHQVTQMGQEVILRCVPISNHLYFYWYRQILGQKVEFLVSFYNNEISEKSEIFDDQFSVERPDGSNFTLKIRSTKLEDSAMYFCASSEGLAEQYFGPGTRLTVT.

The chain couples TRBV2 to TRBJ1-2; TRBD1 aligns across 8 bases. Losses at the gene ends were 6 bases for V and 5 bases for J; bases not matched to a gene: 5. The length of the CDR3 is 13 residues. Germline values: CDR1 SNHLY, CDR2 FYNNEI. The CDR3, as DNA: TGTGCCAGCAGAGCGGACAGGGATTATGGCTACACCTTC. Amino acid sequence: CASRADRDYGYTF.

The J gene is TRBJ1-1, the V gene TRBV3-1 (or the pseudogene TRBV3-2), with unresolved D. The CDR3 runs to 16 residues. The V gene lost 3 bases and the J gene lost 0 bases, with 14 bases spanning the gap. Germline-derived CDR1 and CDR2 are LGHDT and YNNKEL (reference sequence). As DNA, the CDR3 is TGTGCCAGCAGCCAGAGCAGGTTTGACATGAACACTGAAGCTTTCTTT. It specifies CASSQSRFDMNTEAFF.

V usage is TRBV2 and J usage is TRBJ2-7; D might be TRBD1 (6 bases). The CDR3 is 13 amino acids. Germline lookup yields CDR1 SNHLY and CDR2 FYNNEI. V was trimmed by 1 base and J by 5 bases, leaving 9 bases between them. DNA of the CDR3: TGTGCCAGCAGTGAAGACAGGGACAACGAGCAGTACTTC. Protein sequence: CASSEDRDNEQYF.

The chain is built from TRBV29-1 and TRBJ2-1; 7 bases fit TRBD1. Germline V gene data show CDR1 as SQVTM and CDR2 as ANQGSEA. Trimming cost V 7 bases and J 6 bases; bases outside gene matches: 15. The CDR3 has 15 amino acids. CDR3 coding DNA: TGCAGCGGCCGGGGACCGGACAGGCAGTCCAATGAGCAGTTCTTC. As protein: CSGRGPDRQSNEQFF.

This chain joins TRBV18 and TRBJ2-6, with D tentatively TRBD2 (6 bases). Germline V gene data show CDR1 as KGHSH and CDR2 as LQKENI. V lost 3 bases and J lost 2, with 17 bases in between. The CDR3 is made up of 18 amino acids. In DNA form, the CDR3 reads TGTGCCAGCTCACCCGCTGGAGGGGTAGAAACTGGGGCCAACGTCCTGACTTTC. The encoded protein is CASSPAGGVETGANVLTF. Using reference TRBV18 and TRBJ2-6 for the parts outside the CDR3, the full variable domain is NAGVMQNPRHLVRRRGQEARLRCSPMKGHSHVYWYRQLPEEGLKFMVYLQKENIIDESGMPKERFSAEFPKEGPSILRIQQVVRGDSAAYFCASSPAGGVETGANVLTFGAGSRLTVL.

The genes are TRBV11-2 and TRBJ2-2, with TRBD1 as a possible D gene (5 bases). CDR1 is SGHAT and CDR2 is FQNNGV in the germline V gene. Trimming took 1 base from V and 0 from J, leaving 12 bases between them. The CDR3 loop spans 17 amino acids. The CDR3 loop is CASSLGPGWANTGELFF. As DNA, the CDR3 is TGTGCCAGCAGCTTAGGCCCAGGGTGGGCGAACACCGGGGAGCTGTTTTTT.

The CDR3 sequence is CSVPTGGHGYTF. The CDR3 coding sequence is TGCAGCGTTCCCACAGGGGGCCATGGCTACACCTTC. The chain combines TRBV29-1 with TRBJ1-2, with TRBD1 identical over 9 bases. Germline V gene sequence: CDR1 SQVTM, CDR2 ANQGSEA. The V gene end was trimmed by 5 bases and the J gene end by 6 bases; junction bases not matched to a gene: 4. This CDR3 is built from 12 residues.

The CDR3 loop is CASYRAYGYTF. For the CDR3, the DNA is TGTGCCAGCTACAGGGCCTATGGCTACACCTTC. The genes are TRBV3-1 (or the pseudogene TRBV3-2) and TRBJ1-2; D perhaps matches TRBD1 (6 bases). Germline loops: CDR1 LGHDT, CDR2 YNNKEL (reference sequence). Trimming took 8 bases from V and 4 from J, leaving 8 bases between them. The CDR3 has 11 amino acids.

The rearrangement uses TRBV10-3 and TRBJ1-3, with unresolved D. The germline V gene has CDR1 ENHRY and CDR2 SYGVKD. The CDR3 runs to 15 residues. V gave up 2 bases and J gave up 0 bases, with 8 bases separating them. The CDR3 loop reads CAISEGWSSGNTIYF. The CDR3 region has the DNA TGTGCCATCAGTGAGGGGTGGAGCTCTGGAAACACCATATATTTT.